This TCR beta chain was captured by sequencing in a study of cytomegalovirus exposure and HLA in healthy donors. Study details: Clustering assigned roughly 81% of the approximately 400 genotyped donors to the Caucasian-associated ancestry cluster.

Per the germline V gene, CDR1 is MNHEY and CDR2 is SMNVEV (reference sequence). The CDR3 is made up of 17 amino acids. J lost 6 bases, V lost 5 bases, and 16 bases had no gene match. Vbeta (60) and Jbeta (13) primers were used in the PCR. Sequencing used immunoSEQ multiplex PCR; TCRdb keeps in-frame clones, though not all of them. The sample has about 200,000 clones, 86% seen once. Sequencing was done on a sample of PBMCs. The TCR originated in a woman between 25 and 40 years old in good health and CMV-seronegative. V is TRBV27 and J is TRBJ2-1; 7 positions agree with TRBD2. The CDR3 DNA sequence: TGTGCCAGCAGTGCAAACCCGATAATTACGGGGGGCAATGAGCAGTTCTTC. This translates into CASSANPIITGGNEQFF.